This paragraph covers one T cell receptor beta chain sequence. The data were taken from a study of blood T cell repertoires in COVID-19. At the level of the study: COVID-19 samples from acute and convalescent phases originated in the United States, Italy and Spain.

The CDR3 extends over 14 amino acids. The V and J ends lost 1 base and 6 bases, in that order; junction bases with no gene match: 7. CDR1 is SGHDT and CDR2 is YYEEEE in the germline V gene. Source study methods: Estimation of nucleated cell counts was performed using reference gene primer amplification. Here immunoSEQ multiplex PCR was the method, and the copy in TCRdb shows in-frame clones only, minus some. V and J calls and clone size come straight from that table; D and trimming were deduced from the DNA. The table lists about 290,000 clones, roughly 85% of them singletons, with less than 3% in the top ten.

The sample comprised peripheral blood. This receptor was identified in a woman under 40 with active or convalescent COVID-19. The rearrangement uses TRBV5-6 and TRBJ2-7; 7 bases are shared with TRBD1. CDR3 sequence: CASSLLAGGREQYF. The CDR3 nucleotides are TGTGCCAGCAGCTTGTTGGCAGGGGGTCGCGAGCAGTACTTC.